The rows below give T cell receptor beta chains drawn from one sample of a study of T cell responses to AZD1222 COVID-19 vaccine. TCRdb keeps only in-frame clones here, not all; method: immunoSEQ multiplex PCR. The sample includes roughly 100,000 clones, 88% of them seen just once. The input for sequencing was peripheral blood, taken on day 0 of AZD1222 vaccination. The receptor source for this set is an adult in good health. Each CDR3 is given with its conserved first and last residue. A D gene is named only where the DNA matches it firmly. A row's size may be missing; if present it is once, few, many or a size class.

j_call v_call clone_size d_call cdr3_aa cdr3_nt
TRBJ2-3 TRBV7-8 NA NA CASSLGVGLTDTQYF TGTGCCAGCAGCTTAGGAGTGGGACTCACAGATACGCAGTATTTT
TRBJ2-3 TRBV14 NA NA CASSNTPSRTDTQYF TGTGCCAGCAGCAATACGCCTAGCCGCACAGATACGCAGTATTTT
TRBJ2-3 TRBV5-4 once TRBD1 CASSPGQDRRSTDTQYF TGTGCCAGCAGCCCAGGACAGGACCGTAGGAGCACAGATACGCAGTATTTT
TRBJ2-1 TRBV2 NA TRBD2 CASSRWLAGGYNEQFF TGTGCCAGCAGTCGGTGGCTCGCGGGAGGCTACAATGAGCAGTTCTTC
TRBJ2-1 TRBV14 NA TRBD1 CASSETTGAYNEQFF TGTGCCAGCAGCGAGACGACAGGGGCATACAATGAGCAGTTCTTC
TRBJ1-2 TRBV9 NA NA CASSVSPDRGGYTF TGTGCCAGCAGCGTTAGTCCGGATCGGGGTGGCTACACCTTC
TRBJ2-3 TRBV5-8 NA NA CASSGGSIADTQYF TGTGCCAGCAGCGGCGGAAGTATCGCAGATACGCAGTATTTT
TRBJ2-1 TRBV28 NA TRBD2 CASSSPRGGEQFF TGTGCCAGCAGTTCCCCCCGGGGGGGTGAGCAGTTCTTC
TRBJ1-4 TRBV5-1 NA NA CASSEQGIDEKLFF TGCGCCAGCAGCGAGCAGGGGATTGATGAAAAACTGTTTTTT
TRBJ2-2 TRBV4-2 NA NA CASSLGGVSSTGELFF TGTGCCAGCAGCCTAGGGGGGGTCTCTTCCACCGGGGAGCTGTTTTTT
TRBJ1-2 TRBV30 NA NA CAWSHGGADYGYTF TGTGCCTGGAGCCACGGGGGCGCAGACTATGGCTACACCTTC
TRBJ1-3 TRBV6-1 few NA CASSELGHRTIYF TGTGCCAGCAGTGAACTAGGGCATCGGACCATATATTTT
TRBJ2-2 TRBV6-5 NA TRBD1 CASSLGTGGRELFF TGTGCCAGCAGTCTCGGGACAGGGGGCCGGGAGCTGTTTTTT
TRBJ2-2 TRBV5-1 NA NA CASSLGRLNGELFF TGCGCCAGCAGCTTGGGCCGGTTGAACGGGGAGCTGTTTTTT
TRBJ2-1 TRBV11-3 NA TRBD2 CASSRGLVAGDNEQFF TGTGCCAGCAGCCGAGGGTTAGTAGCGGGAGACAATGAGCAGTTCTTC
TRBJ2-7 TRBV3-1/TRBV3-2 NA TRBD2 CASSQDPGTRTREQYF TGTGCCAGCAGCCAAGATCCCGGGACTAGGACCCGGGAGCAGTACTTC
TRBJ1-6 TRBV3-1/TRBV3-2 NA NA CASSASSYNSPLHF TGTGCCAGCAGCGCGAGCTCCTATAATTCACCCCTCCACTTT
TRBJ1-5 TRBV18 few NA CASSFGGNGQPQHF TGTGCCAGCTCCTTCGGTGGGAACGGACAGCCCCAGCATTTT
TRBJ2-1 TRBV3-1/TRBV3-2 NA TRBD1 CASRPFDRDNPHEQFF TGTGCCAGCAGGCCTTTCGACAGGGATAACCCCCATGAGCAGTTCTTC
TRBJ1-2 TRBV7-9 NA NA CASSLNMEYGYTF TGTGCCAGCAGCTTGAACATGGAGTATGGCTACACCTTC
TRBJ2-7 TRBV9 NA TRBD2 CASSVGWEGSYEQYF TGTGCCAGCAGCGTAGGGTGGGAGGGCTCCTACGAGCAGTACTTC
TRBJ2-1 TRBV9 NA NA CASSVDSGGVEQFF TGTGCCAGCAGCGTGGATTCAGGGGGGGTTGAGCAGTTCTTC
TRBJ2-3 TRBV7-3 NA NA CASSYTSTDTQYF TGTGCCAGCAGCTATACGAGCACAGATACGCAGTATTTT
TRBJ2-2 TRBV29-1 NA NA CSGTAPITGELFF TGCAGCGGGACCGCGCCGATCACCGGGGAGCTGTTTTTT
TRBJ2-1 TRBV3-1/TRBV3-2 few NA CASSQDTVSYNEQFF TGTGCCAGCAGCCAAGACACGGTTTCCTACAATGAGCAGTTCTTC
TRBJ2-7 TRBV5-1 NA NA CASSLEEGRYEQYF TGCGCCAGCAGCTTGGAGGAGGGACGCTACGAGCAGTACTTC
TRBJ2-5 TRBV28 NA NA CASSPPGSPSETQYF TGTGCCAGCAGCCCCCCCGGGAGCCCCTCAGAGACCCAGTACTTC
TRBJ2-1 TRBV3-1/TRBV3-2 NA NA CASSQPGGPRNEQFF TGTGCCAGCAGCCAGCCCGGAGGGCCGAGGAATGAGCAGTTCTTC
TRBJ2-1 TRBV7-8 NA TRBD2 CASSWGLAGNNEQFF TGTGCCAGCAGCTGGGGACTAGCGGGAAACAATGAGCAGTTCTTC
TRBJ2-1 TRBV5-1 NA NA CASSLVRYYNEQFF TGCGCCAGCAGCTTGGTTCGATACTACAATGAGCAGTTCTTC
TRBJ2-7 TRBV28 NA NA CASGDSFNEQYF TGTGCCAGCGGCGACAGTTTCAACGAGCAGTACTTC
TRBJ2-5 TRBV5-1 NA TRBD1 CASSLNTGGGETQYF TGCGCCAGCAGTTTGAATACAGGGGGCGGGGAGACCCAGTACTTC
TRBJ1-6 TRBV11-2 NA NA CASSLARGARDSPLHF TGTGCCAGCAGCTTAGCACGGGGGGCGCGGGATTCACCCCTCCACTTT
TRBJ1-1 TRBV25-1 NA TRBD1 CASSEDRAAEAFF TGTGCCAGCAGTGAAGACAGGGCGGCTGAAGCTTTCTTT
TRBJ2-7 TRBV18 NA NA CASSRDQQGYEQYF TGTGCCAGCTCCCGCGACCAACAGGGCTACGAGCAGTACTTC
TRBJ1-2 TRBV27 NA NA CASSLQGNYGYTF TGTGCCAGCAGTTTACAGGGTAACTATGGCTACACCTTC
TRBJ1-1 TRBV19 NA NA CASSILGGLTGAFF TGTGCCAGTAGTATCCTAGGGGGATTGACTGGAGCTTTCTTT
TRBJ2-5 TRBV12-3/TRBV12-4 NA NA CASSLGETQYF TGTGCCAGCAGTTTAGGGGAGACCCAGTACTTC
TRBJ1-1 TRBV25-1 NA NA CASSVRDTEAFF TGTGCCAGCAGTGTTAGAGACACTGAAGCTTTCTTT
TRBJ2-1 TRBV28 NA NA CASSSQLFEQFF TGTGCCAGCAGTTCACAACTATTTGAGCAGTTCTTC
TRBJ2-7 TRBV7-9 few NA CASSSGLAYEQYF TGTGCCAGCAGCAGTGGCCTTGCCTACGAGCAGTACTTC
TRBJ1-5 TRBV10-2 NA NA CASSDQGNQPQHF TGCGCCAGCAGTGACCAGGGAAATCAGCCCCAGCATTTT
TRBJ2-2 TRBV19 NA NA CASRKRANTGELFF TGTGCCAGTAGGAAGCGGGCGAACACCGGGGAGCTGTTTTTT
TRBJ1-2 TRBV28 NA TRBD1 CATGGRQGNGYTF TGTGCCACCGGGGGGCGACAGGGTAATGGCTACACCTTC
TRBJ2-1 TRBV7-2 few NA CASIPLPGLTYNEQFF TGTGCCAGCATCCCTCTACCGGGACTGACTTACAATGAGCAGTTCTTC
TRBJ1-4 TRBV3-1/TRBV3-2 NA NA CASSPGTGGEKLFF TGTGCCAGCAGCCCCGGGACTGGCGGTGAAAAACTGTTTTTT
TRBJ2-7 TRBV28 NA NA CASSGGFSSYEQYF TGTGCCAGCAGCGGCGGGTTCAGCTCCTACGAGCAGTACTTC
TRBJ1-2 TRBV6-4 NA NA CASKCWSRRDGYTF TGTGCCAGCAAGTGCTGGTCCAGGAGGGATGGCTACACCTTC
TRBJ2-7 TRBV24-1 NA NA CATSASSGTYPGEQYF TGTGCCACCAGTGCCTCTTCCGGGACATATCCGGGCGAGCAGTACTTC
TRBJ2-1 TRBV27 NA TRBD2 CASKCKTSSPTGIEQFF TGTGCCAGCAAGTGTAAGACTAGCTCCCCGACCGGGATTGAGCAGTTCTTC
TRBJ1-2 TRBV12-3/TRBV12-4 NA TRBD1 CASRRTGNYGYTF TGTGCCAGCAGAAGGACAGGAAACTATGGCTACACCTTC
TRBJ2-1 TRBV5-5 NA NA CASSPGTRPGEQFF TGTGCCAGCAGCCCCGGGACTCGTCCGGGTGAGCAGTTCTTC
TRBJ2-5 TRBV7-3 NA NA CASSLGGFGETQYF TGTGCCAGCAGCTTAGGGGGATTTGGGGAGACCCAGTACTTC
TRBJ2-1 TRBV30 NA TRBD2 CAWRLREGPNEQFF TGTGCCTGGAGGTTGCGGGAGGGACCCAATGAGCAGTTCTTC
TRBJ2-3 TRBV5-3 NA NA CARSRRSPPYF TGTGCCAGAAGCCGGCGCTCTCCGCCGTATTTT